Following are 15 T cell receptor beta chains from one sample sequenced in a study of blood T cell repertoires in COVID-19. Data came from immunoSEQ multiplex PCR; TCRdb stores just in-frame clones and leaves some out. Of about 76,000 clones listed, approximately 85% are singletons. Sequenced sample: peripheral blood. The origin of the receptors is a man aged 60-69 years with COVID-19, enrolled during active disease.

The chain recombines TRBV5-1 with TRBJ2-1, with 12 bases fitting TRBD2. V gave up 3 bases and J gave up 7 bases; unmatched junction bases: 5. The CDR3 is 15 amino acids. The germline V gene has CDR1 SGHRS and CDR2 YFSETQ. CDR3 sequence reads: CASSSRLAGVNEQFF. CDR3 nucleotides: TGCGCCAGCAGCTCTAGACTAGCGGGAGTTAATGAGCAGTTCTTC.

This chain joins TRBV6-5 and TRBJ1-1; D is unclear. The CDR3 totals 15 residues. Germline V CDR1 and CDR2: MNHEY, SVGAGI. Trimming pared 2 bases from V and 1 base from J, leaving 11 bases between. This CDR3 reads CASSYDQVPNTEAFF. As DNA, the CDR3 is TGTGCCAGCAGTTACGACCAGGTACCGAACACTGAAGCTTTCTTT.

This chain joins TRBV5-1 and TRBJ2-3; 9 bases map to TRBD1. The CDR3 sequence is 15 residues long. The germline V gene encodes CDR1 SGHRS and CDR2 YFSETQ. The trim removed 0 bases at V and 3 bases at J, leaving 2 bases unmatched. The CDR3 reads CASSLGGQGTDTQYF. Here the CDR3 DNA reads TGCGCCAGCAGCTTGGGTGGACAGGGGACAGATACGCAGTATTTT.

The chain combines TRBV10-1 with TRBJ2-5; 13 bases match TRBD2. The V and J ends lost 6 bases and 5 bases, in that order; junction bases with no gene match: 12. Looked up from germline, CDR1 is WNHNN and CDR2 is SYGVQD (reference sequence). The CDR3 extends over 17 amino acids. CDR3 coding DNA: TGCGCCAGCAGCGATCCTGGGACTAGCGGGGCGGAGGAGACCCAGTACTTC. This codes for CASSDPGTSGAEETQYF.

V gene TRBV7-2 combines with J gene TRBJ1-4; 7 positions match TRBD1. The V segment lost 4 bases and the J segment 5 bases; nucleotides outside the gene matches: 7. The CDR3 runs 15 residues. From germline, CDR1 is SGHTA and CDR2 FQGNSA. The CDR3 region is CASSSQTGLNEKLFF. The CDR3, as DNA: TGTGCCAGCAGCTCCCAGACAGGGCTGAATGAAAAACTGTTTTTT.

The rearrangement uses TRBV5-4 and TRBJ1-6, with D tentatively TRBD1 (6 bases). Trimming shortened V by 3 bases and J by 8 bases, and 15 bases separated the two germline ends. CDR1 and CDR2 from the germline V gene are SGHNT and YYREEE (reference sequence). CDR3 length: 15 residues. Here the CDR3 DNA reads TGTGCCAGCAGCTCCGGACAGCTTCAAGATTCACCCCTCCACTTT. It is translated as CASSSGQLQDSPLHF.

The V and J genes are TRBV30 and TRBJ2-5; 11 nucleotides agree with TRBD2. CDR1 GTSNPN and CDR2 SVGIG come from the germline V gene (reference sequence). Trimming took 1 base from V and 5 from J; bases not matched to a gene: 6. The CDR3 has 15 amino acids. The CDR3 protein is CAWSASSGGYETQYF. CDR3 in DNA: TGTGCCTGGAGTGCTTCTAGCGGGGGGTACGAGACCCAGTACTTC.

The CDR3: CASSRRQGVHEQYF. The CDR3 bases are TGTGCCAGCAGCCGAAGACAGGGGGTCCACGAGCAGTACTTC. This chain joins TRBV13 and TRBJ2-7; 9 bases are a match to TRBD1. This CDR3 region has 14 residues. The germline CDR1 and CDR2 sequences are PRHDT and FYEKMQ (reference sequence). The V gene end was trimmed by 5 bases and the J gene end by 5 bases; junction bases not matched to a gene: 7.

The J gene is TRBJ1-5, the V gene TRBV10-3; 7 bases fit TRBD1. Germline V CDR1 and CDR2: ENHRY, SYGVKD. The CDR3 extends over 14 amino acids. Trimming at V came to 5 bases and at J to 5 bases, leaving 6 bases not matched to a gene. This chain's CDR3 is CAISSRDSHQPQHF. Written as DNA, the CDR3 is TGTGCCATCAGTTCGAGGGACAGCCATCAGCCCCAGCATTTT.

The genes are TRBV10-3 and TRBJ1-1, with 7 bases fitting TRBD1. Per germline, CDR1 ENHRY and CDR2 SYGVKD. Losses at the gene ends were 2 bases for V and 1 base for J; bases not matched to a gene: 1. The CDR3 spans 14 residues. CDR3 DNA sequence: TGTGCCATCAGTGAGAGGACAGGGAACACTGAAGCTTTCTTT. Protein sequence: CAISERTGNTEAFF.

The rearrangement uses TRBV7-8 and TRBJ2-1; 15 nucleotides match TRBD2. Germline V lookup: CDR1 SGHVS, CDR2 FQNEAQ. Germline trimming cut 5 bases from V and 7 bases from J; bases unmatched to any gene: 9. The CDR3 extends over 17 amino acids. This chain's CDR3 is CASSRGLAGGLGNEQFF. In nucleotides, the CDR3 is TGTGCCAGCAGCCGAGGACTAGCGGGGGGGCTTGGTAATGAGCAGTTCTTC.

This chain uses TRBV7-9 with TRBJ2-7; D perhaps matches TRBD1 (6 bases). Germline CDR1 is SEHNR and CDR2 is FQNEAQ (reference sequence). The length of the CDR3 is 14 residues. The V and J ends lost 1 base and 3 bases respectively, with 10 bases between them. The DNA for the CDR3 is TGTGCCAGCAGCTTAGGGGGACACCGCTACGAGCAGTACTTC. Translation gives CASSLGGHRYEQYF.

The table lists this clone with a few counts. The chain employs TRBV5-6 and TRBJ2-7; 10 nucleotides line up with TRBD2. CDR3 size: 14 residues. Germline V CDR1 and CDR2: SGHDT, YYEEEE. Unmatched junction bases numbered 1, after V lost 1 base and J lost 3 bases. Written as DNA, the CDR3 is TGTGCCAGCAGCTTGCCTAGCGGGGGCTACGAGCAGTACTTC. It encodes CASSLPSGGYEQYF.

V is TRBV4-1 and J is TRBJ2-7, with a weak D call TRBD2 (5 bases). The CDR3 is 14 residues long. Germline CDR1 reads MGHRA; CDR2 reads YSYEKL. V lost 4 bases, J lost 0 bases, and 10 bases lay in between. CDR3 DNA: TGCGCCAGCAGCCGAGAAGGGAGCTCCTACGAGCAGTACTTC. Its translation is CASSREGSSYEQYF.

V gene TRBV27 combines with J gene TRBJ1-2; D is perhaps TRBD1 (5 bases). The ends were cut back, 6 bases at V and 1 base at J, with 21 bases in the middle. Per the germline V gene, CDR1 is MNHEY and CDR2 is SMNVEV (reference sequence). This CDR3 comprises 17 residues. This chain's CDR3 is CASSLRDEGGHNYGYTF. CDR3 in DNA: TGTGCCAGCAGCCTCAGAGACGAGGGAGGACATAACTATGGCTACACCTTC.